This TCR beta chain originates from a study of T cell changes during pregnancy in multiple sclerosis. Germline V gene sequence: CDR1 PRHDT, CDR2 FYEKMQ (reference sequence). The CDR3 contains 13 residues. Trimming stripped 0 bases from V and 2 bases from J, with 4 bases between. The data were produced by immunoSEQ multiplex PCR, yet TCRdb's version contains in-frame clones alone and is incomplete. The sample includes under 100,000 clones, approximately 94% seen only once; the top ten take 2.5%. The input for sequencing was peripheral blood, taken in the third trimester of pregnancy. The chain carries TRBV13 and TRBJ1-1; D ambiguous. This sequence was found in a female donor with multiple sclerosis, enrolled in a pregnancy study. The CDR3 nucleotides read TGTGCCAGCAGCTTAGGTTCAAACACTGAAGCTTTCTTT. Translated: CASSLGSNTEAFF.